This T cell receptor (beta chain) was retrieved from a study of T-cell reconstitution after alpha-beta-depleted transplantation in children. Unique molecular identifiers featured in how the TCRbeta library was prepared. Each CDR3 protein is one row after TCRdb ran MiXCR on the PCR reads. The sample yields approximately 9,000 distinct CDR3 sequences, roughly 15% seen once. This clonotype is labeled medium-sized. The V and J ends lost 3 bases and 2 bases respectively, with 9 bases between them. This CDR3 has 14 amino acids. The germline CDR1 and CDR2 sequences are SGDLS and YYNGEE. This clonotype was sampled from a girl less than two years old who had a stem cell transplant for combined immunodeficiency, so the T cells may come from the graft donor. The V call is TRBV9, the J call TRBJ1-5, with a weak D call TRBD1 (5 bases). The sequences come from PBMCs, mostly from graft donor cells, collected 60 days after TCRalphabeta/CD19-depleted stem cell transplant. The CDR3 DNA is TGTGCCAGCAGCGGGGGCCAGGGCAATCAGCCCCAGCATTTT. Amino acids: CASSGGQGNQPQHF.